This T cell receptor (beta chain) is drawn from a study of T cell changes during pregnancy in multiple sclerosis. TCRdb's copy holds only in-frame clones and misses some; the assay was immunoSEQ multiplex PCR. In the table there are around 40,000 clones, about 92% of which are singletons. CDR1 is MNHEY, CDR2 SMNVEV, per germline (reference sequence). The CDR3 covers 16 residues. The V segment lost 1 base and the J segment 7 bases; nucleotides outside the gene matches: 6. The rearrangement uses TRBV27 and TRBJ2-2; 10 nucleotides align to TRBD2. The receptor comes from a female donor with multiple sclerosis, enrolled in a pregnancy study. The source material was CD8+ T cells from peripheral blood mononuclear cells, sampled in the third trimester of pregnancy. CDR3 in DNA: TGTGCCAGCAGTTTATTCCTAGCGGGAGATGGCGGGGAGCTGTTTTTT. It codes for CASSLFLAGDGGELFF.